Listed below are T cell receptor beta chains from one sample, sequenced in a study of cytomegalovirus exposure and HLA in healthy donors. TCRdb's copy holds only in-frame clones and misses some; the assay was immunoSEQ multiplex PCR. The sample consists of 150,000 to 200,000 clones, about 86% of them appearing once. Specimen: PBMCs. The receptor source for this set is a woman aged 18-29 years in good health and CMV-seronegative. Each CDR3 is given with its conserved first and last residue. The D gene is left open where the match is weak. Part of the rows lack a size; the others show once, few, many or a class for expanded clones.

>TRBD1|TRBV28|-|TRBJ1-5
TGTGCCAGCAGCCCCCGTCCGCGCGGGACAGTAAATCAGCCCCAGCATTTT
CASSPRPRGTVNQPQHF
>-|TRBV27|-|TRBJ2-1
TGTGCCAGCAGCATTCAGGATTCCTACAATGAGCAGTTCTTC
CASSIQDSYNEQFF
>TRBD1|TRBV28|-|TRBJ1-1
TGTGCCAGCAGCCTGGGACAGATCGGCTGGCCCTACCTGAACACTGAAGCTTTCTTT
CASSLGQIGWPYLNTEAFF
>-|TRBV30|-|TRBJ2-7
TGTGCCTGGAGTGAACAGTTCTACGAGCAGTACTTC
CAWSEQFYEQYF
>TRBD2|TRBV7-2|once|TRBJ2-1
TGTGCCAGCAGCTTATCTAGCGGGACAAACAATGAGCAGTTCTTC
CASSLSSGTNNEQFF
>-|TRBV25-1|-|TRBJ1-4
TGTGCCAGCAGTGACGACAGCTCAACTAATGAAAAACTGTTTTTT
CASSDDSSTNEKLFF
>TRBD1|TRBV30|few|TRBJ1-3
TGTGCCTGGAGTCGGGACAGGGGTTTTTTCTCTGGAAACACCATATATTTT
CAWSRDRGFFSGNTIYF
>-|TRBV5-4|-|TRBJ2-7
TGTGCCAGCAGCTTGTTCGCGGACTACGAGCAGTACTTC
CASSLFADYEQYF
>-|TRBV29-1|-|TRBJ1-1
TGCAGCGTTGAAGCCCGGTCCTACACTGAAGCTTTCTTT
CSVEARSYTEAFF
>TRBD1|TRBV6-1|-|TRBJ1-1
TGTGCCAGCAGCGTCGACAGGGGGAACACTGAAGCTTTCTTT
CASSVDRGNTEAFF
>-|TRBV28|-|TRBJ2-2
TGTGCCAGCAGTTTCGTCAGGGGAAAAGGTGAAACCGGGGAGCTGTTTTTT
CASSFVRGKGETGELFF
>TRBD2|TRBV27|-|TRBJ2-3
TGTGCCAGCGGGCAAAGACTAGCGGGAGGGCCACTCGGGGTAGATACGCAGTATTTT
CASGQRLAGGPLGVDTQYF
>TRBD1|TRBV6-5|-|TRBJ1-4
TGTGCCAGCAGTTACTCCCAGGGGGTTTATGAAAAACTGTTTTTT
CASSYSQGVYEKLFF
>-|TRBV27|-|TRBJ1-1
TGTGCCAGCAGCCTCCGGGGGGGGACGCTGAACACTGAAGCTTTCTTT
CASSLRGGTLNTEAFF
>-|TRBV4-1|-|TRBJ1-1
TGCGCCAGCAGCCGACTAGGGATTGACCTCAGGGCCCATGAAGCTTTCTTT
CASSRLGIDLRAHEAFF
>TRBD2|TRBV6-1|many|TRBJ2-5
TGTGCCAGCAGTGAGTCAGCGGGGGGGCAAGAGACCCAGTACTTC
CASSESAGGQETQYF
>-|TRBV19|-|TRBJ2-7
TGTGCCAGTAGTCATCCAGGGGGGAACGAGCAGTACTTC
CASSHPGGNEQYF
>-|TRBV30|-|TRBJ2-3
TGTGCCTGGAGTGTACGAGGGGGAGCTGGCACAGATACGCAGTATTTT
CAWSVRGGAGTDTQYF
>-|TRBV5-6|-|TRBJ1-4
TGTGCCAGCAGACATCGGCGGTCGGAAAAACTGTTTTTT
CASRHRRSEKLFF
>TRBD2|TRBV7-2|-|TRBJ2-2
TGTGCCAGCAGCCCCGCAGCGGGGTACACCGGGGAGCTGTTTTTT
CASSPAAGYTGELFF
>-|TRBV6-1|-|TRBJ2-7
TGTGCCAGCAGCCGAGGGGGGGGGCAGTACGAGCAGTACTTC
CASSRGGGQYEQYF
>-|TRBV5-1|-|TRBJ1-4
TGCGCCAGCAGCTTGGGGCAGTTTAATGAAAAACTGTTTTTT
CASSLGQFNEKLFF
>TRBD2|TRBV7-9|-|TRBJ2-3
TGTGCCAGCAGCTTAACTAGCGGGAGAAAGGGGTTGTCCCCAGATACGCAGTATTTT
CASSLTSGRKGLSPDTQYF
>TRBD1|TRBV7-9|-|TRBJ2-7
TGTTCCAGCAGCTTAATGGGGGACATAGGGACAGGTTCCTACGAGCAGTACTTC
CSSSLMGDIGTGSYEQYF
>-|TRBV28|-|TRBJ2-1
TGTGCCAGCAGTCCACAGGGAAATGAGCAGTTCTTC
CASSPQGNEQFF
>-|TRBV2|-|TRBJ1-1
TGTGCCAGCAGTGCCGGAGGGGTTGAAGCTTTCTTT
CASSAGGVEAFF
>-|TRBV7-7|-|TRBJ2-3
TGTGCTAGCAGCTTCGGAGGAGCAGATACGCAGTATTTT
CASSFGGADTQYF
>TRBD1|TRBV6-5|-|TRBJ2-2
TGTGCCAGCAGTTACTCAAGACAGGGGGTCGGGGAGCTGTTTTTT
CASSYSRQGVGELFF
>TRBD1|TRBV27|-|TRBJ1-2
TGTGCCAGTTTTTTTCCCGGGACAGGGCTCTATGGCTACACCTTC
CASFFPGTGLYGYTF
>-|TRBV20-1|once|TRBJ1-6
TGCAGTTATCAGGGGAATTCACCCCTCCACTTT
CSYQGNSPLHF
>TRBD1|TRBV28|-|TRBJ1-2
TGTGCCAGCAGTTTCGGGACAGGCCCCTATGGCTACACCTTC
CASSFGTGPYGYTF
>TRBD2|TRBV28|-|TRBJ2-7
TGTGCCAGCAGTTTCCCCTCCCTAGCGGGAAATAACTACGAGCAGTACTTC
CASSFPSLAGNNYEQYF
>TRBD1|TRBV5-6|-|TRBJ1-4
TGTGCCAGCAGCTTCGGGACAGGGTGGGAAAAACTGTTTTTT
CASSFGTGWEKLFF
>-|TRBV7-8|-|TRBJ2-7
TGTGCCAGCAGCTTGAGCTCCTACGAGCAGTACTTC
CASSLSSYEQYF
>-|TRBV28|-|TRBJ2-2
TGTGCCAGCAGTTCCCACCCCTCTACAGAAGCCGGGGAGCTGTTTTTT
CASSSHPSTEAGELFF
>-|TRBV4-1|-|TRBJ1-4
TGCGCCAGCAGCCCACAGGGTAATGAAAAACTGTTTTTT
CASSPQGNEKLFF
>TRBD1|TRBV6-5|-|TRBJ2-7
TGTGCCAGCAGTTACTGGACAGGCTCCTACGAGCAGTACTTC
CASSYWTGSYEQYF
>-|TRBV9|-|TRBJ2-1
TGTGCCAGCAGCGTTAATGAGAAGGAGCAGTTCTTC
CASSVNEKEQFF
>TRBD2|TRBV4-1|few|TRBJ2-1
TGCGCCAGCAGCCTTGGACTAGCGGGGATGGAGCAGTTCTTC
CASSLGLAGMEQFF
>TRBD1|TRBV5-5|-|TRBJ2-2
TGTGCCAGCAGCTTCGGACAGGGGGCTACCGGGGAGCTGTTTTTT
CASSFGQGATGELFF
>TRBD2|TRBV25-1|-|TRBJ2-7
TGTGCCAGCAGTAATCTAGCGGGAGCCAATACCTACGAGCAGTACTTC
CASSNLAGANTYEQYF
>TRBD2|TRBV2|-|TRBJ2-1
TGTGCCAGCAGTTCCCTCGCAGCGGGAGGTGGGTATGAGCAGTTCTTC
CASSSLAAGGGYEQFF
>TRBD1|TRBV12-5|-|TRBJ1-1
TGTGCTAGTGGTTGGACAGGGAACACTGAAGCTTTCTTT
CASGWTGNTEAFF
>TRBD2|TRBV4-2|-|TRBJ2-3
TGTGCCAGCAGCTCGAATCGGGGGGGCACAGATACGCAGTATTTT
CASSSNRGGTDTQYF
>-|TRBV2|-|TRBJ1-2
TGTGCCAGCAGTTCCAAGGACAGTCCTAACTATGGCTACACCTTC
CASSSKDSPNYGYTF
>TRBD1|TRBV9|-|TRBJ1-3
TGTGCCAGCAGCGTTACAGGGGGCTCTGGAAACACCATATATTTT
CASSVTGGSGNTIYF
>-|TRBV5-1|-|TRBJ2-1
TGCGCCAGCAGCCCCGTGACAGCTCACAATGAGCAGTTCTTC
CASSPVTAHNEQFF
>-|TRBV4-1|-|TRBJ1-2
TGCGCCAGCAGCCAAGATACCGCAGGGTTCTTGGAAGGAGGCTACACCTTC
CASSQDTAGFLEGGYTF
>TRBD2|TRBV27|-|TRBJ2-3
TGTGCCAGCAGTCCAACTAGCGGGAGGACTAGCACAGATACGCAGTATTTT
CASSPTSGRTSTDTQYF
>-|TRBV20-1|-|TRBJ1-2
TGCAGTGCTAGGGCCGGAGGCGGCTACACCTTC
CSARAGGGYTF
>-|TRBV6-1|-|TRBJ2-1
TGTGCCAGCAGTGCGAGAAATGAGCAGTTCTTC
CASSARNEQFF
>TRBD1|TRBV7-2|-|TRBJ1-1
TGTGCCAGCAGCTTGACAGGGATTGGGACTGAAGCTTTCTTT
CASSLTGIGTEAFF
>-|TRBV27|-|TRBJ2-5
TGTGCCAGCAGTTTGCAGGGGAGGGAGGGCCAGTACTTC
CASSLQGREGQYF
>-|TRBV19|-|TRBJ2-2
TGTGCCAGTAAGGGGGATGAAGGAGGTCCCCCGAACACCGGGGAGCTGTTTTTT
CASKGDEGGPPNTGELFF
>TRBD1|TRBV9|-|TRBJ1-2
TGTGCCAGCAGCGTAGCCCCAGGTTGGGGACAGGGGAACTATGGCTACACCTTC
CASSVAPGWGQGNYGYTF
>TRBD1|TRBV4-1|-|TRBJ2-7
TGCGCCAGCAGCCAAGGGACAGGGTACTACGAGCAGTACTTC
CASSQGTGYYEQYF
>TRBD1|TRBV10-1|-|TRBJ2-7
TGCGCCAGCAGTGAAACAGGGGCAAGCGACGAGCAGTACTTC
CASSETGASDEQYF
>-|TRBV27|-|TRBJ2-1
TGTGCCAGCACCTACGGGACAACTCACAATGAGCAGTTCTTC
CASTYGTTHNEQFF